This TCR beta chain was obtained from a study of T cells after yellow fever vaccination. Study observations and caveats: One caveat is that FACS-sorted repertoires could contain abundant clonotypes contaminating from the bulk population. Most primary-vaccination clones reappeared after the booster (more than 95% CD4, about 87% CD8).

The table lists this clonotype with many counts. The antigen is undetermined. Synthesis of TCR cDNA relied on 5'RACE template switching, which attached a universal primer site and UMIs. MiXCR, applied by TCRdb to the 5' RACE reads, yields one record per CDR3 protein. The data contain some 300,000 distinct CDR3 sequences, roughly 8.7% of them singletons. CDR3 length equals 13 residues. With 5 bases removed from V and 9 bases from J, the gap between germline ends came to 16 bases. From germline, CDR1 is SQVTM and CDR2 ANQGSEA. The chain is built from TRBV29-1 and TRBJ2-2, with TRBD2 as a possible D gene (7 bases). The clonotype comes from a man aged 18 to 30 who received the YFV17D yellow fever vaccine. The sample consisted of CD4+ T cells sorted from PBMCs, taken 5 days after the yellow fever booster vaccination. CDR3 region: CSVTRGGNRELFF. In DNA, the CDR3 is TGCAGCGTTACCAGGGGAGGGAACAGGGAGCTGTTTTTT.